What follows is one T cell receptor (beta chain) and its context. Antigen unknown. V was clipped by 2 bases and J by 5 bases, with 9 bases between them. There are 13 residues in the CDR3. CDR1 and CDR2 (germline): KGHSH, LQKENI. The data are from a study of T cell repertoires in cytomegalovirus infection. About the research overall: It was recently identified HLA-C-restricted and well-studied HLA-B-restricted CMV epitopes that the study used. Shared public TCR beta signatures pointed to both CMV infection and a matching HLA type. General study points: Ex vivo, HLA-C-restricted CMV-specific TCR beta clonotypes prevailed over the rest of the response. Summed frequency of public TCR beta families distinguished CMV carriers with the relevant HLA.

One entry per CDR3 protein, called by TCRdb with MiXCR from the reads. Counted here are 650,000 to 850,000 distinct CDR3 sequences, roughly 28% occurring once; the ten biggest clones make up roughly 13%. The sequenced sample was cultured CD8+ T cells from PBMCs, obtained from culture after CMV antigen stimulation. V usage is TRBV18 and J usage is TRBJ2-5, with D unclear. The clonotype comes from a human donor in good health (CMV status not recorded). Some clones in this sample may be carry-over from other donors' samples. The CDR3 DNA is TGTGCCAGCTCACCAAGGGCCGGGGAGACCCAGTACTTC. It is translated as CASSPRAGETQYF.